These T cell receptor beta chains were read from a single sample in a study of T cell repertoires in cytomegalovirus infection. The antigens these receptors bind are not known. TCRdb itself ran the reads through MiXCR, one entry per CDR3 protein. The sample has tens of thousands of distinct CDR3 sequences; 45% to 50% are singletons. The specimen comprised CD8+ T cells from cultured PBMCs, sampled from culture after CMV antigen stimulation. The receptors were gathered from a human donor in good health (CMV status not recorded). Some clones in this sample may be carry-over from other donors' samples. Both conserved end residues are part of each CDR3. The D gene is left open where the match is weak. Part of the rows lack a size; the others show once, few, many or a class for expanded clones.

D gene,V gene,CDR3 length,clone size,J gene,CDR3 protein,CDR3 DNA
TRBD1,TRBV27,16,.,TRBJ1-6,CASSLNTGGYNSPLHF,TGTGCCAGCAGTTTAAATACAGGGGGCTATAATTCACCCCTCCACTTT
.,TRBV7-8,16,.,TRBJ2-4,CASSPTGTLAKNIQYF,TGTGCCAGCAGCCCTACCGGGACTCTAGCCAAAAACATTCAGTACTTC
TRBD2,TRBV5-4,16,few,TRBJ2-1,CASSLGSGGRNNEQFF,TGTGCCAGCAGCTTGGGGTCGGGGGGACGAAACAATGAGCAGTTCTTC
.,TRBV7-9,14,few,TRBJ1-4,CASSPPRSNEKLFF,TGTGCCAGCAGCCCGCCGCGCTCTAATGAAAAACTGTTTTTT
.,TRBV18,16,once,TRBJ2-1,CASSPYATPWDNEQFF,TGTGCCAGCTCGCCTTACGCTACGCCTTGGGACAATGAGCAGTTCTTC
.,TRBV7-8,17,few,TRBJ1-4,CASSLDTGSLANEKLFF,TGTGCCAGCAGCTTAGATACAGGGTCTTTGGCTAATGAAAAACTGTTTTTT
.,TRBV5-3,15,.,TRBJ2-1,CASSFWNRAEDEQFF,TGTGCCAGCAGCTTTTGGAACAGGGCCGAGGATGAGCAGTTCTTC
TRBD1,TRBV6-5,14,.,TRBJ1-6,CASNPGQGYSPLHF,TGTGCCAGCAACCCGGGACAGGGGTATTCACCCCTCCACTTT
.,TRBV27,16,.,TRBJ2-2,CASSLSSGSNTGELFF,TGTGCCAGCAGTTTATCTTCGGGATCGAACACCGGGGAGCTGTTTTTT
TRBD2,TRBV6-6,15,.,TRBJ2-5,CASSPTSGGKETQYF,TGTGCCAGCAGTCCGACTAGCGGAGGAAAAGAGACCCAGTACTTC
TRBD2,TRBV4-2,16,.,TRBJ2-1,CASSQDRGGSRDEQFF,TGTGCCAGCAGCCAAGATCGTGGCGGGAGTCGCGATGAGCAGTTCTTC
.,TRBV6-6,16,few,TRBJ2-3,CASSHDLSHLADTQYF,TGTGCCAGCAGTCATGATCTCAGTCACCTGGCAGATACGCAGTATTTT
.,TRBV28,16,.,TRBJ2-2,CASSLIGGLNTGELFF,TGTGCCAGCAGTTTGATCGGGGGCCTGAACACCGGGGAGCTGTTTTTT
.,TRBV6-1,16,.,TRBJ2-4,CASRIHGLLAKNIQYF,TGTGCCAGCAGAATTCACGGGCTCTTAGCCAAAAACATTCAGTACTTC
.,TRBV6-8,18,.,TRBJ1-1,CASSTIGDPSLENTEAFF,TGTGCCAGCAGTACCATCGGGGACCCATCCTTAGAAAACACTGAAGCTTTCTTT